Described below is a single T cell receptor (beta chain) sequence and its context. Using immunoSEQ multiplex PCR, the repertoire was profiled, and TCRdb retains in-frame clones only, with some absent. The sample yields about 89,000 clones, about 91% seen once. The sample comes from a study of T cell changes during pregnancy in multiple sclerosis. The CDR3 contains 13 residues. Germline CDR1 and CDR2: SGHAT and FQNNGV. Trimming removed 4 bases at V and 5 bases at J, with 11 bases between. This receptor was obtained from a female donor in good health, enrolled as a control in a pregnancy study. Sequenced material: peripheral blood, taken after pregnancy. V and J are TRBV11-2 and TRBJ1-2; D gene uncertain. The DNA for the CDR3 is TGTGCCAGCAGCTCCAGGCAGGCATATGGCTACACCTTC. Translated: CASSSRQAYGYTF.